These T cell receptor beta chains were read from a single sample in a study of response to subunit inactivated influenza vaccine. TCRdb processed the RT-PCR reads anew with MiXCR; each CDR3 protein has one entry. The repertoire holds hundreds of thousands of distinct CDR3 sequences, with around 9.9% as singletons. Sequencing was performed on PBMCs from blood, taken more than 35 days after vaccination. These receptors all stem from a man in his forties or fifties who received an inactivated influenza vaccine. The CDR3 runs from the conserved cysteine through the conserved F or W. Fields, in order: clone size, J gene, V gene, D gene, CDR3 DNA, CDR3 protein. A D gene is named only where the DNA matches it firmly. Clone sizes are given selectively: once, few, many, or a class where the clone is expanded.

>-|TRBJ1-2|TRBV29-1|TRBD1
TGCAGCGTTGAAAGCCCGGGACAGTATGGCTACACCTTC
CSVESPGQYGYTF
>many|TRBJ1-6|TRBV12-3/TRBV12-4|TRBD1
TGTGCCAGCAGGAGCGACAGGGCCTCCTATAATTCACCCCTCCACTTT
CASRSDRASYNSPLHF
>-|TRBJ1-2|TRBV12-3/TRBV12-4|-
TGTGCCAGCAGTCCCGGACGCGTCGGCTACACCTTC
CASSPGRVGYTF
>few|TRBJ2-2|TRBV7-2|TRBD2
TGTGCCAGCAGCTTACCGGGACTACTCACCGGGGAGCTGTTTTTT
CASSLPGLLTGELFF
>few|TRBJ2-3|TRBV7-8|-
TGTGCCAGCAGCTTAAGGTCTATCCTAATGGCCCCAGATACGCAGTATTTT
CASSLRSILMAPDTQYF
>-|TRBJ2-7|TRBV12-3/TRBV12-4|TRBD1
TGTGCCAGCAGTTTTACAGGGGCCCTTAGCTACGAGCAGTACTTC
CASSFTGALSYEQYF
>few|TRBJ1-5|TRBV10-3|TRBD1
TGTGCCATCAGTGAGTCAGGGGGCGGCAATCAGCCCCAGCATTTT
CAISESGGGNQPQHF
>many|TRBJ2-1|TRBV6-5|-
TGTGCCAGCGGAGGTCTCAGTGAGCAGTTCTTC
CASGGLSEQFF
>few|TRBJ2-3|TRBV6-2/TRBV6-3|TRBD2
TGTGCCAGCAGTCCCGGGGGACTAGCGCGAAGCACAGATACGCAGTATTTT
CASSPGGLARSTDTQYF
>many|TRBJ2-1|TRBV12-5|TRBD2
TGTGCTAGTGGCACGACTAGCGGGGGAGATGAGCAGTTCTTC
CASGTTSGGDEQFF
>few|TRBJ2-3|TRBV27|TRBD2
TGTGCCAGCAGTTTAAGCGGGGCCAGCACAGATACGCAGTATTTT
CASSLSGASTDTQYF
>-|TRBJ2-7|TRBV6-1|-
TGTGCCAGCTGCAGTTCGATGGCCAGGACCTACGAGCAGTACTTC
CASCSSMARTYEQYF
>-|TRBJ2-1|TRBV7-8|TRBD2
TGTGCCAGCATCCAAACCCCTAGCGGGGACCGTAAGCAGTTCTTC
CASIQTPSGDRKQFF
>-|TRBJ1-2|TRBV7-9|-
TGTGCCAGCAGCTTAGGGCGGGGGTACTATGGCTACACCTTC
CASSLGRGYYGYTF
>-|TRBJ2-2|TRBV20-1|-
TGCAGTGCTAGAGCAGGCCACACCGGGGAGCTGTTTTTT
CSARAGHTGELFF
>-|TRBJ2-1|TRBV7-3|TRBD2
TGTGCCAGCAGCCAAACTAGCGGGAAAAAGCAGTTCTTC
CASSQTSGKKQFF